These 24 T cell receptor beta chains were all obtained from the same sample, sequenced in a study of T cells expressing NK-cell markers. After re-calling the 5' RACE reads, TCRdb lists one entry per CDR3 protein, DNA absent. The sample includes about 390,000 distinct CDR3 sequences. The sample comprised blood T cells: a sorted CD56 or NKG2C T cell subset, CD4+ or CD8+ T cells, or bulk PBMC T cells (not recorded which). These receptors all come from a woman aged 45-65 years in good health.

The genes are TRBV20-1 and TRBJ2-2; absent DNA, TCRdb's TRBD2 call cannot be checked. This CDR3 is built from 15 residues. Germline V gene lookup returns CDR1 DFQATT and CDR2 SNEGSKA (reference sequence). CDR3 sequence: CSARRDLANTGELFF.

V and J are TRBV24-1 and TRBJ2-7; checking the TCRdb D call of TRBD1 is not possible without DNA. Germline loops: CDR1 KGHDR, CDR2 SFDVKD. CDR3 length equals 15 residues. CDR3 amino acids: CATQGKTGLDYEQYF.

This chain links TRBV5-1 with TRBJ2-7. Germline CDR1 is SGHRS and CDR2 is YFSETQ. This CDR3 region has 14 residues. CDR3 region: CASSLEQGSYEQYF.

The chain's CDR3 is CSEREWSTDTQYF. This chain uses TRBV20-1 with TRBJ2-3; TCRdb's assignment of TRBD2 cannot be checked, as there is no DNA. CDR3 length: 13 amino acids. CDR1 DFQATT and CDR2 SNEGSKA come from the germline V gene (reference sequence).

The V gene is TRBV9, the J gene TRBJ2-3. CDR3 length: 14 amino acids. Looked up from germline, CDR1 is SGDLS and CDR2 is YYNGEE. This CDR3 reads CASSVVGFADTQYF. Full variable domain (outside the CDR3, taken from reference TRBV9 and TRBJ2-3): DSGVTQTPKHLITATGQRVTLRCSPRSGDLSVYWYQQSLDQGLQFLIQYYNGEERAKGNILERFSAQQFPDLHSELNLSSLELGDSALYFCASSVVGFADTQYFGPGTRLTVL.

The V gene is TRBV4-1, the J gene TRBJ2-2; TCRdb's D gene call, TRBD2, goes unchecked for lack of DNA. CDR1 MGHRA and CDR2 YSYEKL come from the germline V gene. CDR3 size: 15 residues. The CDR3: CASSQEGLAPGELFF.

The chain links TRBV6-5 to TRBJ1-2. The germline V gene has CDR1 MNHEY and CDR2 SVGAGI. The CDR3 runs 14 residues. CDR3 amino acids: CASSYARVANGYTF.

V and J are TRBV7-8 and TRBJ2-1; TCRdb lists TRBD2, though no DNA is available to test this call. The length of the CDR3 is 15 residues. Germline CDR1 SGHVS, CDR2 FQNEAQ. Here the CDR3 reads CASSLVGLAANEQFF.

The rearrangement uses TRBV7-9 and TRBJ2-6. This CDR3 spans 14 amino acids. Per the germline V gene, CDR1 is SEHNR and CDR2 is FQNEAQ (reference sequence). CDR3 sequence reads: CASSGRSGANVLTF.

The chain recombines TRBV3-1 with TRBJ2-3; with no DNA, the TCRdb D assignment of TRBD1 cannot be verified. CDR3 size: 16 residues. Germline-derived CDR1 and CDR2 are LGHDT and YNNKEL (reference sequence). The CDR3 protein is CASTSVGGAALDTQYF.

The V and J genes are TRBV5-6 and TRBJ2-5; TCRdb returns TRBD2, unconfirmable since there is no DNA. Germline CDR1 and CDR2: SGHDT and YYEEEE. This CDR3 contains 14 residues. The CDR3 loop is CASSDTSLQETQYF. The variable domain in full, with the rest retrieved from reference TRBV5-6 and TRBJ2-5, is DAGVTQSPTHLIKTRGQQVTLRCSPKSGHDTVSWYQQALGQGPQFIFQYYEEEERQRGNFPDRFSGHQFPNYSSELNVNALLLGDSALYLCASSDTSLQETQYFGPGTRLLVL.

CDR3: CASSPLGGDTQYF. This rearrangement joins TRBV3-1 to TRBJ2-3; lacking DNA, the TRBD1 call made by TCRdb goes unchecked. This CDR3 has 13 residues. CDR1 and CDR2 from the germline V gene are LGHDT and YNNKEL (reference sequence).

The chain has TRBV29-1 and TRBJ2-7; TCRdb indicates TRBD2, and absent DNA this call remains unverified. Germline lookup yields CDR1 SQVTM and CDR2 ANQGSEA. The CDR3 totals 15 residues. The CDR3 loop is CSVFDSGRASYEQYF.

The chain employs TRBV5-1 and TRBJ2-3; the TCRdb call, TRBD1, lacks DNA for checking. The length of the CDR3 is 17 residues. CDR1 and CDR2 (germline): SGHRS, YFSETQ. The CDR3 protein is CASSLWGTGGDTDTQYF.

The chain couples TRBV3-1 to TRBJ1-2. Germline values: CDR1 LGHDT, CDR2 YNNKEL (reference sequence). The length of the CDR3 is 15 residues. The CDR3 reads CASSQGRTVSYGYTF.

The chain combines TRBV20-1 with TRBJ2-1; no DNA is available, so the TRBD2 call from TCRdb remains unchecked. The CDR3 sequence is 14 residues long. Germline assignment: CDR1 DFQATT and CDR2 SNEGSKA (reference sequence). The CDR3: CSARRAGRFNEQFF.

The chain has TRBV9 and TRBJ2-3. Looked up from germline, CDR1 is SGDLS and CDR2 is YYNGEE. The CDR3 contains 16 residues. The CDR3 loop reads CASSVASGRHTDTQYF.

The CDR3 reads CATSVNSDLYNEQFF. This chain links TRBV24-1 with TRBJ2-1. The CDR3 length is 15 residues. Germline-derived CDR1 and CDR2 are KGHDR and SFDVKD.

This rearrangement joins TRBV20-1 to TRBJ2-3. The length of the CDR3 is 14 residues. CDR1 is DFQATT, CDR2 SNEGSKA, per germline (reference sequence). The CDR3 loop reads CSARLALRLDTQYF.

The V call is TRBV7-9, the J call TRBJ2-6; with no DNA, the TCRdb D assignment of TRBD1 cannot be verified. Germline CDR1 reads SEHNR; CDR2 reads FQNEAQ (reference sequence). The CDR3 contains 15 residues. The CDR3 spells CASSRDREGANVLTF.

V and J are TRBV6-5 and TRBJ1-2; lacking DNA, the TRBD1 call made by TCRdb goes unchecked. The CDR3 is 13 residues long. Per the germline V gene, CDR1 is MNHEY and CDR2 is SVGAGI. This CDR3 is CASSEGQIDGYTF.

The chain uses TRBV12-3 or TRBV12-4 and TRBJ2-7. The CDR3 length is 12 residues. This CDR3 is CASSFNGIEQYF.

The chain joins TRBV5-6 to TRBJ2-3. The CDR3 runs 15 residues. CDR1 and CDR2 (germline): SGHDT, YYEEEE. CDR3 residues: CASTQGWTSTDTQYF.

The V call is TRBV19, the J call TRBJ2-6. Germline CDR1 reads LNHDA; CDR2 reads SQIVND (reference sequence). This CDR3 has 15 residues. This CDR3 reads CASSISGSGANVLTF.